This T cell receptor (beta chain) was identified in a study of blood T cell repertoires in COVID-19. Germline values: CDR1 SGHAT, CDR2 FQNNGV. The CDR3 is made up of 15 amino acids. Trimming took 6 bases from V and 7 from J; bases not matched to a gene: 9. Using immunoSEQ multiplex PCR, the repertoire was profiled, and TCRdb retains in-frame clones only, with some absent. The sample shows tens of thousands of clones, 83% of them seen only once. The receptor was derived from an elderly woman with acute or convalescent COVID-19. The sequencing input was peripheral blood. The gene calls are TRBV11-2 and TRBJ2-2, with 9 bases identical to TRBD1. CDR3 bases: TGTGCCAGCAGTTCAACAGGGGGCTCGGGCGGGGAGCTGTTTTTT. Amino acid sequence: CASSSTGGSGGELFF. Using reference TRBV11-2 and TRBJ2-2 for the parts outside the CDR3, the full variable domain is EAGVAQSPRYKIIEKRQSVAFWCNPISGHATLYWYQQILGQGPKLLIQFQNNGVVDDSQLPKDRFSAERLKGVDSTLKIQPAKLEDSAVYLCASSSTGGSGGELFFGEGSRLTVL.